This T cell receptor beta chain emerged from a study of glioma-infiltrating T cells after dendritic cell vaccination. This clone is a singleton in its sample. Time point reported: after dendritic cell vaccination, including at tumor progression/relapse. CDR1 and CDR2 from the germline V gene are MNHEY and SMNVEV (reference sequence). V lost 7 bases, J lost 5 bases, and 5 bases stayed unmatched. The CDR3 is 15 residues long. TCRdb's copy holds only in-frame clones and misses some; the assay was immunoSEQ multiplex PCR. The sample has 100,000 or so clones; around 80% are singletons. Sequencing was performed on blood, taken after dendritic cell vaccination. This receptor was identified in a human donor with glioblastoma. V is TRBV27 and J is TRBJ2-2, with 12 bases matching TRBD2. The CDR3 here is CASTLAGGRTGELFF. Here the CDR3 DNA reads TGTGCCAGCACCCTAGCGGGAGGGAGGACCGGGGAGCTGTTTTTT.